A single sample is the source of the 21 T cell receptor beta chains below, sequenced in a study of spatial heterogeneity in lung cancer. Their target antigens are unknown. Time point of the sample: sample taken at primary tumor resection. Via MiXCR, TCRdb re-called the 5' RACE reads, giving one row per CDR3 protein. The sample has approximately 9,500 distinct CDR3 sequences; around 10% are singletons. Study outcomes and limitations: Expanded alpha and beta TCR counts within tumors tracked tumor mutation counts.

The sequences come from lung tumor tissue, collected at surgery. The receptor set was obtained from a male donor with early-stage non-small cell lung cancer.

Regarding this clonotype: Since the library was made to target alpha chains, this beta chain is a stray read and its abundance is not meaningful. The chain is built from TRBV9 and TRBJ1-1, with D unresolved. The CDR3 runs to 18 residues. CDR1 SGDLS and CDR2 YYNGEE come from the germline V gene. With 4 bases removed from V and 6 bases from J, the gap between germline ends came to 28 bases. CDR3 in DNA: TGTGCCAGCAGCCCGACATTCATGAATATGAAAGGATACGCTGAAGCTTTCTTT. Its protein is CASSPTFMNMKGYAEAFF.

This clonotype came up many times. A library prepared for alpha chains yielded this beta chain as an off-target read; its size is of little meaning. This CDR3 reads CASSDGTYNSPLHF. As DNA, the CDR3 is TGTGCCAGCAGTGACGGCACCTATAATTCACCCCTCCACTTT. V gene TRBV25-1 combines with J gene TRBJ1-6; D gene unclear. Germline CDR1 and CDR2: MGHDK and SYGVNS. Trimming took 3 bases from V and 2 from J, leaving 5 bases between them. This CDR3 contains 14 residues.

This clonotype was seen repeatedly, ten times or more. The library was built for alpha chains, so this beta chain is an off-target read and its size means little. CDR3 sequence (DNA): TGTGCCAGCAGCAGTTGGTATGGCTACACCTTC. This codes for CASSSWYGYTF. This chain joins TRBV7-2 and TRBJ1-2, with unresolved D. The germline V gene has CDR1 SGHTA and CDR2 FQGNSA. V was cut by 5 bases and J by 5 bases, with 6 bases left in between. The length of the CDR3 is 11 residues.

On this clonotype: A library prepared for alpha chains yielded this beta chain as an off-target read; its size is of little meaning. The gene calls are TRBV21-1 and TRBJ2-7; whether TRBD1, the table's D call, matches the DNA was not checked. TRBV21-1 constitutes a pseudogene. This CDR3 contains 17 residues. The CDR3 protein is CASSLGGRTGEPYEQYF. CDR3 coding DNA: TGTGCCAGCAGTCTCGGAGGGCGGACAGGGGAGCCCTACGAGCAGTACTTC.

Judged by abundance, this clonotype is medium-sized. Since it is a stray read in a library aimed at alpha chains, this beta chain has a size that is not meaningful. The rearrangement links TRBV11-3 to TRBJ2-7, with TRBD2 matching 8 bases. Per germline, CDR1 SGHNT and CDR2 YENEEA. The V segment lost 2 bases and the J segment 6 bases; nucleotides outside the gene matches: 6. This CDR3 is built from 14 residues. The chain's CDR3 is CASSLMREASEQYF. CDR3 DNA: TGTGCCAGCAGCTTAATGCGGGAGGCCAGCGAGCAGTACTTC. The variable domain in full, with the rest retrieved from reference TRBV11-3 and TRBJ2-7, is EAGVVQSPRYKIIEKKQPVAFWCNPISGHNTLYWYLQNLGQGPELLIRYENEEAVDDSQLPKDRFSAERLKGVDSTLKIQPAELGDSAVYLCASSLMREASEQYFGPGTRLTVT.

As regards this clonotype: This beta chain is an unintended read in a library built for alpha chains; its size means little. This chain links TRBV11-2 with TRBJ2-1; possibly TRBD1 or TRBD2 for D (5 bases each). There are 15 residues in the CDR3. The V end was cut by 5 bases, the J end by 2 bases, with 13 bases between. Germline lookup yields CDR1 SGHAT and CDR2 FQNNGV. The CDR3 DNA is TGTGCCAGCAGCGGCCGGGACGGAACCTACAATGAGCAGTTCTTC. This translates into CASSGRDGTYNEQFF.

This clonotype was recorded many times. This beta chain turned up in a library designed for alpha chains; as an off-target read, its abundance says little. The CDR3, as DNA: TGTGCCAGCAGTTTCTACTCCTCTAGGGAGCAGTTCTTC. Protein product: CASSFYSSREQFF. The chain couples TRBV12-3 or TRBV12-4 to TRBJ2-1; D remains ambiguous. V lost 3 bases to trimming and J lost 10 bases, with 13 bases between them. The CDR3 has 13 residues.

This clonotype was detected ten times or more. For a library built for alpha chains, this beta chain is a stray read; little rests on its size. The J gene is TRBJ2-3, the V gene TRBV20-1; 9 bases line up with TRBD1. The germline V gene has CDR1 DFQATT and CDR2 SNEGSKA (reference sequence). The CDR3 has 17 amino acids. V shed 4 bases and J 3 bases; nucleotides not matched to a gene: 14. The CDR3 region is CSATTTPGTGWTDTQYF. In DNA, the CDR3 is TGCAGTGCTACGACTACTCCCGGGACAGGGTGGACAGATACGCAGTATTTT.

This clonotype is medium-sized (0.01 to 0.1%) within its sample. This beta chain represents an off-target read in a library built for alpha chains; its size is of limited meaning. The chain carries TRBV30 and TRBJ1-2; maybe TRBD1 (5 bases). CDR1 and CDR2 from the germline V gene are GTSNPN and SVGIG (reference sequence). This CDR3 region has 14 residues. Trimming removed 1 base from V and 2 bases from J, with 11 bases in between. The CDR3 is CAWSEGAPNYGYTF. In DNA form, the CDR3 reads TGTGCCTGGAGTGAAGGGGCACCGAACTATGGCTACACCTTC.

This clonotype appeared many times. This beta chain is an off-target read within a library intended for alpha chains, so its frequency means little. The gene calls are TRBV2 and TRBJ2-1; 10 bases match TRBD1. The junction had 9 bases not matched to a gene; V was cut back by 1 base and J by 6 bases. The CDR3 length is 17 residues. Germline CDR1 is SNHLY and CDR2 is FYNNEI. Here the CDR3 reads CASSEEGTGQGSNEQFF. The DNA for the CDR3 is TGTGCCAGCAGTGAAGAGGGAACGGGACAGGGGAGCAATGAGCAGTTCTTC.

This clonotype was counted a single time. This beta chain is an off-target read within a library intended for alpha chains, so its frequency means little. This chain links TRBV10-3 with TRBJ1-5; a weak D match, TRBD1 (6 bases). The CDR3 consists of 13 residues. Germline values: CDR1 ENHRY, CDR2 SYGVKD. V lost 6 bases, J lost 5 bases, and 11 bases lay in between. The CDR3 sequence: CAIRAGEDQPQHF. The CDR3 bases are TGTGCCATCAGGGCAGGGGAGGATCAGCCCCAGCATTTT.

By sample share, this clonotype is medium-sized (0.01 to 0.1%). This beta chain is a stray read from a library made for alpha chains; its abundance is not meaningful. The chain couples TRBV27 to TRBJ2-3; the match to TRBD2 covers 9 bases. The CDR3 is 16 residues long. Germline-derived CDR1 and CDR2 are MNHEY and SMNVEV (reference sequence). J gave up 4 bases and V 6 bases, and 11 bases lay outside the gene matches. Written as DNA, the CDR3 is TGTGCCAGCAGCCTCTGGACGGCGGGAGGGCCAGATACGCAGTATTTT. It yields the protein CASSLWTAGGPDTQYF.

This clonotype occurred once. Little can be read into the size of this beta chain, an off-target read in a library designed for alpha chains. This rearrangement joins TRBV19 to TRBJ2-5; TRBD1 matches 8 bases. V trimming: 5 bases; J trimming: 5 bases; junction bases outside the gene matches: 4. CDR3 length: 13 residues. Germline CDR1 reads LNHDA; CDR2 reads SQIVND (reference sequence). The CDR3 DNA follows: TGTGCCAGTAGTGGGAGACAGGGGGAGACCCAGTACTTC. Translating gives CASSGRQGETQYF.

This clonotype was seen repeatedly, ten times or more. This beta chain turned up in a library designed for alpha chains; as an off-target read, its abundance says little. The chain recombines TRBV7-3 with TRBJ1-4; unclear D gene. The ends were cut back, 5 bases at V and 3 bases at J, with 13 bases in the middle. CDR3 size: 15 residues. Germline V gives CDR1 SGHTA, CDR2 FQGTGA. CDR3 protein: CASSASGSANEKLFF. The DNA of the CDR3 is TGTGCCAGCAGCGCCTCAGGCTCGGCTAATGAAAAACTGTTTTTT.

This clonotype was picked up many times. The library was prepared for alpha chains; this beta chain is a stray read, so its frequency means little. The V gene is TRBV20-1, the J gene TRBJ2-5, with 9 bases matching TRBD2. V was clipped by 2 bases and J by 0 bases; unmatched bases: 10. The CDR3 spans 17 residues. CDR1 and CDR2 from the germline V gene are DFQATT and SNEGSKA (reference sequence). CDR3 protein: CSARLLAGKLYQETQYF. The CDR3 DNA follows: TGCAGTGCTAGACTTCTAGCGGGGAAATTGTACCAAGAGACCCAGTACTTC.

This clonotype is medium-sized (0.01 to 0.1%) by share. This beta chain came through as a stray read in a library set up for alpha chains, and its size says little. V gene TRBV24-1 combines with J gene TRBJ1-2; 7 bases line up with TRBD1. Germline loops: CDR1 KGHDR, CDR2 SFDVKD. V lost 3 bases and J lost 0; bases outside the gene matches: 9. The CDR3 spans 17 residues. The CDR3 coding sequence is TGTGCCACCAGTGATGGAAGGGACAGCCCAGCTAACTATGGCTACACCTTC. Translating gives CATSDGRDSPANYGYTF.

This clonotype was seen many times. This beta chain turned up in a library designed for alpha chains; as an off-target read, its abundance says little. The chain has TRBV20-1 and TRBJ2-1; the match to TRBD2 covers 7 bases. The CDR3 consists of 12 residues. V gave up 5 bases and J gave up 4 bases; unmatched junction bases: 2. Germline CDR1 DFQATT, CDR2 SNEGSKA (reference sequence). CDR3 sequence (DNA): TGCAGTGCTCTGGGGGGGTACAATGAGCAGTTCTTC. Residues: CSALGGYNEQFF.

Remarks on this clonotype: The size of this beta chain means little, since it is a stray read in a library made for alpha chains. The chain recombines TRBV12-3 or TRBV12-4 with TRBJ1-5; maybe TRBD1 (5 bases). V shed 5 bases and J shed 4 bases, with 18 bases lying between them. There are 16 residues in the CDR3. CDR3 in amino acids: CASSPLGRGANQPQHF. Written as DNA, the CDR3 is TGTGCCAGCAGTCCTCTGGGGCGCGGCGCTAATCAGCCCCAGCATTTT.

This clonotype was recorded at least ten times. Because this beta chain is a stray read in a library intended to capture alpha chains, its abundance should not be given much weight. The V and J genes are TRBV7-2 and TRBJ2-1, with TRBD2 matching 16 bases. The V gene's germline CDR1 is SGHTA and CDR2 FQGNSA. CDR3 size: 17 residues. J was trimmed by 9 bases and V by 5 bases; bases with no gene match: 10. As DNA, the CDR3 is TGTGCCAGCAGCCCCCAAGGGACTAGCGGGAGGGCCGGTGAGCAGTTCTTC. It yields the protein CASSPQGTSGRAGEQFF.

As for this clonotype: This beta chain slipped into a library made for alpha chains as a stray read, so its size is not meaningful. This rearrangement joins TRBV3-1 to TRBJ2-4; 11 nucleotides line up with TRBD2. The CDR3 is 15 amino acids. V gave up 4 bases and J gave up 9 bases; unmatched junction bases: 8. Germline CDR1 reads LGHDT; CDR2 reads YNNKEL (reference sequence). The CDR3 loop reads CASSPNLGLAVIQYF. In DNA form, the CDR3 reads TGTGCCAGCAGCCCAAACTTGGGACTAGCGGTCATTCAGTACTTC.

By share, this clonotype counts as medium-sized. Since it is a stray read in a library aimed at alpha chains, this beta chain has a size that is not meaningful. The DNA of the CDR3 is TGTGCCAGCACTGATGGACAGGCGACTAACTATGGCTACACCTTC. It translates to CASTDGQATNYGYTF. This chain connects TRBV28 to TRBJ1-2, with TRBD1 matching 7 bases. Germline trimming cut 7 bases from V and 0 bases from J; bases unmatched to any gene: 8. Germline V CDR1 and CDR2: MDHEN, SYDVKM. This CDR3 comprises 15 residues.